This section outlines one T cell receptor (beta chain) sequence together with its context. Its antigen remains unidentified. These data originate in a study of shared clonotypes between healthy human individuals. Study-level points and caveats: Investigators collected only blood, and repertoires in tissues likely differ.

CD45RO-negative CD8 cells positively selected for CCR7 made up the naive population, which excluded terminally differentiated effector memory CD45RA+ cells. Libraries were prepared by immunoSEQ multiplex PCR; TCRdb keeps only in-frame clonotypes and omits some of them. The data contain about 2.1 million clones, 90% to 95% of them seen just once; the ten biggest clones take up roughly 1.7%. Sequencing input: naive CD8+ T cells from PBMCs. This TCR was recovered from a man in his late teens or twenties in good health. Some clones in this sample may be carry-over from other donors' samples.

CDR3 in DNA: TGTGCCAGCAGTTTATGGGGGGCCGGGACCTACGAGCAGTACTTC. It encodes CASSLWGAGTYEQYF. This chain joins TRBV28 and TRBJ2-7; TRBD1 is a possible D gene (6 bases). Per the germline V gene, CDR1 is MDHEN and CDR2 is SYDVKM. Trimming pared 0 bases from V and 2 bases from J, leaving 11 bases between. The CDR3 has 15 residues.